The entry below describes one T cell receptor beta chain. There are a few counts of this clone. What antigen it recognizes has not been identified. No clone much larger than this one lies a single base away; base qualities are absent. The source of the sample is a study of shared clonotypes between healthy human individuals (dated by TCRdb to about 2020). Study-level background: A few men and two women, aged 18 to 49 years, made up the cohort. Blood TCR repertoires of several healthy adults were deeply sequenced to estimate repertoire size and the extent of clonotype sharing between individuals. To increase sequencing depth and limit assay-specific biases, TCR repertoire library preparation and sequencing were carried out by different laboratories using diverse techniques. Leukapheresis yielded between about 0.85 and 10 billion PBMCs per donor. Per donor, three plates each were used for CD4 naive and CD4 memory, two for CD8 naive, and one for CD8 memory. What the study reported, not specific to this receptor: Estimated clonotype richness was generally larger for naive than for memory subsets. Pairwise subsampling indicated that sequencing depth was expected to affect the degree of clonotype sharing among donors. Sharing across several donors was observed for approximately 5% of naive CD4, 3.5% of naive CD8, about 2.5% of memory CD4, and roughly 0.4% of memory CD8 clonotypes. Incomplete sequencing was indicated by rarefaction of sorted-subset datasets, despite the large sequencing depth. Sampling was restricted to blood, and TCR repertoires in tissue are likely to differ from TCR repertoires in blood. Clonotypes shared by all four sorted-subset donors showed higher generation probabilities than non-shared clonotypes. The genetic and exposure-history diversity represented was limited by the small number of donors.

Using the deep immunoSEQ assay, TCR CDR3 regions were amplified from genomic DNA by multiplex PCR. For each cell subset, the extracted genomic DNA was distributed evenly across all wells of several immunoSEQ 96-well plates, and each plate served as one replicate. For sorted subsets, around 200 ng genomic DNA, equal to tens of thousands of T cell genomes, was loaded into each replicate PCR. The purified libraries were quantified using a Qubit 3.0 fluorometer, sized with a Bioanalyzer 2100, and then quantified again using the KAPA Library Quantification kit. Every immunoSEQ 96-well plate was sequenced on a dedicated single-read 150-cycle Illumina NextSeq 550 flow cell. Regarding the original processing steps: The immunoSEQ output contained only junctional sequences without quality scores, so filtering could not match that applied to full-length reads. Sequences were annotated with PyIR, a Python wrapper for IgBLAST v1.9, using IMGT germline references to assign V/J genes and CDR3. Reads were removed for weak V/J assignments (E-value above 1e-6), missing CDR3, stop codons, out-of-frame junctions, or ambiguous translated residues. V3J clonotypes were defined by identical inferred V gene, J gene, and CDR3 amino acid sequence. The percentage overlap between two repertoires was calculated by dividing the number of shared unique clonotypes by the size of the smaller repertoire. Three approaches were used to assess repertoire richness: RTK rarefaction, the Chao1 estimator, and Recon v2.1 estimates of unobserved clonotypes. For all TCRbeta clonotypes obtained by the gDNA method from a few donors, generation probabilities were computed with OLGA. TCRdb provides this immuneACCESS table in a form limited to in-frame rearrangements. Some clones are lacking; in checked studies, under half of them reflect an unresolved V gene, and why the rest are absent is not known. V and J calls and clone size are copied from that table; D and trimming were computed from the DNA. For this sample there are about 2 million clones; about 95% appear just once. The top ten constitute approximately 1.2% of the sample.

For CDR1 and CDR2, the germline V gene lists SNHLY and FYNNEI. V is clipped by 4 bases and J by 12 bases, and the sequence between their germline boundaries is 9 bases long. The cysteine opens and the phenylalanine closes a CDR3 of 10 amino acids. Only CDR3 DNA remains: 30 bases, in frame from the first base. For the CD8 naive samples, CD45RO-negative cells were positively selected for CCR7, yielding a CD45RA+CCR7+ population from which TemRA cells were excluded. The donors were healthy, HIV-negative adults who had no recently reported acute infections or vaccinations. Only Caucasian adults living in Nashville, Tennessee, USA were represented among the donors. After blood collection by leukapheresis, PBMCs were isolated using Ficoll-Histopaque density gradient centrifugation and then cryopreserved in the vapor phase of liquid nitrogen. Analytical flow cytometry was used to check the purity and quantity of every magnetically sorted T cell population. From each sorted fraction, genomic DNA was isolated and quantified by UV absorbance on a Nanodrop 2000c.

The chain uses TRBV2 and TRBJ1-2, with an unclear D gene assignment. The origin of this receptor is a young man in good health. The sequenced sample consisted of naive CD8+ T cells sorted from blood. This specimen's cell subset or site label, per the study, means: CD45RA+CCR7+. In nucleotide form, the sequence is TGTGCCAGCAGTGGGGCAACGGACACCTTC. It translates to CASSGATDTF.